Listed below are T cell receptor beta chains from one sample, sequenced in a study of blood T cell repertoires in COVID-19. The method was immunoSEQ multiplex PCR; TCRdb's version includes in-frame clones alone and lacks a portion of them. The sample includes 130,000 to 150,000 clones, approximately 86% of them seen just once. Sequenced material: peripheral blood. These TCRs come from a middle-aged woman with active or convalescent COVID-19. Each CDR3 is given with its conserved first and last residue. Each record gives: J gene, V gene, D gene, clone size, CDR3 length, CDR3 protein, CDR3 DNA. D genes are given only for firm matches. Clone size is stated in some rows and not others, as once, few, many or a class when expanded.

TRBJ2-5,TRBV5-1,TRBD1,.,15,CASSFRAGGQETQYF,TGCGCCAGCAGCTTCAGGGCAGGGGGCCAAGAGACCCAGTACTTC
TRBJ1-1,TRBV5-1,TRBD1,.,14,CASSPFGDSTEAFF,TGCGCCAGCAGCCCCTTTGGGGACAGCACCGAAGCTTTCTTT
TRBJ1-1,TRBV11-2,TRBD1,.,15,CASSPLPGGGTEAFF,TGTGCCAGCAGCCCTCTTCCAGGGGGCGGCACTGAAGCTTTCTTT
TRBJ1-2,TRBV3-1/TRBV3-2,TRBD1,.,13,CASSRTGPLGYTF,TGTGCCAGCAGCCGGACAGGGCCCCTTGGCTACACCTTC
TRBJ2-1,TRBV7-6,TRBD2,.,15,CASSLGGAGGNEQFF,TGTGCCAGCAGCTTAGGAGGGGCGGGGGGTAATGAGCAGTTCTTC
TRBJ1-2,TRBV24-1,TRBD1,.,17,CATSDFSSGTGEYGYTF,TGTGCCACCAGTGATTTCAGTTCCGGGACAGGAGAGTATGGCTACACCTTC
TRBJ1-2,TRBV3-1/TRBV3-2,.,.,16,CASSPYGSSGIYGYTF,TGTGCCAGCAGCCCCTACGGGAGCTCGGGCATCTATGGCTACACCTTC
TRBJ2-3,TRBV7-9,.,.,16,CASSLAFTSTTDTQYF,TGTGCCAGCAGCTTAGCGTTCACTAGCACCACGGATACGCAGTATTTT
TRBJ2-1,TRBV5-4,TRBD2,.,14,CASSAWGTSGREFF,TGTGCCAGCAGCGCCTGGGGGACTAGCGGGAGGGAGTTCTTC
TRBJ1-1,TRBV5-5,.,once,12,CASSVTGTEAFF,TGTGCCAGCAGCGTTACTGGCACTGAAGCTTTCTTT
TRBJ2-7,TRBV9,TRBD2,.,17,CASSPRTGLAGLYEQYF,TGTGCCAGCAGCCCTCGCACCGGCCTAGCGGGGCTCTACGAGCAGTACTTC
TRBJ2-5,TRBV27,TRBD1,few,15,CASLKTGRGQETQYF,TGTGCCAGCCTCAAGACAGGGCGAGGCCAAGAGACCCAGTACTTC
TRBJ1-1,TRBV3-1/TRBV3-2,TRBD1,.,14,CASSQLQGESEAFF,TGTGCCAGCAGCCAATTACAGGGGGAATCGGAAGCTTTCTTT
TRBJ1-5,TRBV21-1,.,.,16,CASIPWTGGSNQPQHF,TGTGCCAGCATCCCATGGACAGGGGGGAGCAATCAGCCCCAGCATTTT
TRBJ2-3,TRBV19,.,.,15,CASSIDQGLTDTQYF,TGTGCCAGTAGTATAGATCAGGGACTGACTGATACGCAGTATTTT
TRBJ1-1,TRBV18,TRBD1,.,13,CASSGDRDTEAFF,TGTGCCAGCTCAGGAGACAGGGACACTGAAGCTTTCTTT
TRBJ2-5,TRBV18,.,.,15,CASSPPSRAAETQYF,TGTGCCAGCTCACCACCATCCAGGGCGGCAGAGACCCAGTACTTC
TRBJ1-2,TRBV19,.,.,16,CASSIAAATGRYGYTF,TGTGCCAGTAGTATAGCCGCTGCCACAGGGCGCTATGGCTACACCTTC
TRBJ2-7,TRBV6-6,TRBD1,.,19,CASSHELRAGTGFSREQYF,TGTGCCAGCAGTCACGAGCTCAGAGCCGGGACAGGATTCTCTCGTGAGCAGTACTTC
TRBJ2-1,TRBV6-5,TRBD2,.,15,CASSWTSGGDNEQFF,TGTGCCAGCAGCTGGACTAGCGGGGGGGACAATGAGCAGTTCTTC
TRBJ1-6,TRBV19,.,.,17,CASSLTPVRQGDSPLHF,TGTGCCAGTAGTCTAACTCCCGTCCGCCAGGGTGATTCACCCCTCCACTTT
TRBJ1-1,TRBV10-3,.,few,16,CAISARDGSSDTEAFF,TGTGCCATCAGCGCGAGAGATGGGAGTTCGGACACTGAAGCTTTCTTT
TRBJ1-1,TRBV28,.,.,13,CASTRWANTEAFF,TGTGCCAGCACCAGGTGGGCGAACACTGAAGCTTTCTTT
TRBJ1-4,TRBV5-4,.,.,18,CASSPGGTYPGTNEKLFF,TGTGCCAGCAGCCCCGGTGGGACATATCCTGGGACTAATGAAAAACTGTTTTTT
TRBJ1-2,TRBV5-5,.,.,15,CASSLLDTSPYGYTF,TGTGCCAGCAGCTTACTAGACACTTCCCCCTATGGCTACACCTTC
TRBJ2-7,TRBV7-9,.,.,14,CASSFPGLSYEQYF,TGTGCCAGCAGCTTCCCGGGATTAAGCTACGAGCAGTACTTC
TRBJ2-1,TRBV11-2,.,.,14,CASSFRTPRDEQFF,TGTGCCAGCAGCTTCAGGACTCCCCGGGATGAGCAGTTCTTC
TRBJ1-2,TRBV28,.,.,14,CASSFQGSVSGYTF,TGTGCCAGCAGTTTTCAGGGAAGCGTATCTGGCTACACCTTC
TRBJ1-5,TRBV24-1,.,.,14,CATSDLLSNQPQHF,TGTGCCACCAGTGATTTGCTCTCGAATCAGCCCCAGCATTTT
TRBJ1-1,TRBV28,TRBD1,.,15,CASRGGQGGYTEAFF,TGTGCCAGCAGGGGCGGACAGGGGGGATACACTGAAGCTTTCTTT
TRBJ1-6,TRBV14,TRBD1,.,15,CASSQEKGAGSPLHF,TGTGCCAGCAGCCAAGAGAAGGGGGCAGGTTCACCCCTCCACTTT
TRBJ1-2,TRBV7-9,.,.,13,CASSSTESYGYTF,TGTGCCAGCAGCTCCACAGAAAGCTATGGCTACACCTTC
TRBJ2-3,TRBV27,.,.,16,CASRTGLYEFTDTQYF,TGTGCCAGCAGGACTGGACTGTACGAGTTCACAGATACGCAGTATTTT
TRBJ1-2,TRBV2,.,few,13,CASRPQHDYGYTF,TGTGCCAGCAGACCGCAACACGACTATGGCTACACCTTC
TRBJ1-3,TRBV2,.,once,12,CASIGAGNTIYF,TGTGCCAGCATAGGGGCTGGAAACACCATATATTTT
TRBJ1-2,TRBV28,.,.,14,CASSFSPGYRGYTF,TGTGCCAGCAGCTTTTCCCCAGGGTATCGAGGCTACACCTTC
TRBJ1-3,TRBV5-4,TRBD1,.,14,CASRRDRAGNTIYF,TGTGCCAGTCGCCGGGACAGGGCTGGAAACACCATATATTTT
TRBJ1-2,TRBV28,.,.,13,CASDGQAGYGYTF,TGTGCCAGCGATGGGCAGGCAGGGTATGGCTACACCTTC
TRBJ2-1,TRBV5-4,TRBD1,.,14,CASSPRDSPGGQFF,TGTGCCAGCAGCCCCCGGGACAGTCCAGGTGGGCAGTTCTTC
TRBJ1-5,TRBV28,TRBD1,once,17,CASSLTGAGYSNQPQHF,TGTGCCAGCAGCCTCACAGGGGCCGGATATAGCAATCAGCCCCAGCATTTT
TRBJ2-7,TRBV12-3/TRBV12-4,.,.,13,CASSPGRAYEQYF,TGTGCCAGCAGCCCCGGCAGGGCCTACGAGCAGTACTTC
TRBJ2-6,TRBV4-2,.,.,15,CASSQDNSGANVLTF,TGTGCCAGCAGCCAAGATAACTCTGGGGCCAACGTCCTGACTTTC
TRBJ1-1,TRBV6-1,TRBD1,.,16,CASSERSLRTGSEAFF,TGTGCCAGCAGTGAACGAAGCCTTCGGACAGGATCTGAAGCTTTCTTT
TRBJ2-1,TRBV7-9,.,few,16,CASTHREAGDYNEQFF,TGTGCCAGCACCCACAGGGAAGCAGGCGACTACAATGAGCAGTTCTTC
TRBJ1-2,TRBV18,.,.,14,CASSPAQGYYGYTF,TGTGCCAGCTCACCAGCACAGGGCTACTATGGCTACACCTTC
TRBJ1-4,TRBV7-9,.,once,16,CASSSVRRTGGEKLFF,TGTGCCAGCAGCTCCGTCAGAAGGACCGGGGGTGAAAAACTGTTTTTT
TRBJ2-6,TRBV2,TRBD2,.,18,CASSTLAGGPSGANVLTF,TGTGCCAGCAGCACACTAGCGGGAGGACCCTCTGGGGCCAACGTCCTGACTTTC
TRBJ1-5,TRBV27,.,.,14,CASRPGFSNQPQHF,TGTGCCAGCAGACCAGGGTTCAGCAATCAGCCCCAGCATTTT
TRBJ1-2,TRBV5-6,.,.,15,CASSRGMSVVRGYTF,TGTGCCAGCAGCCGGGGGATGTCAGTGGTACGTGGCTACACCTTC
TRBJ1-5,TRBV5-5,TRBD1,once,18,CASSLRQGVGVRNQPQHF,TGTGCCAGCAGCCTCCGACAGGGTGTGGGGGTACGCAATCAGCCCCAGCATTTT
TRBJ1-4,TRBV18,TRBD1,.,16,CASSLTKGQLEEKLFF,TGTGCCAGCTCACTAACAAAGGGACAGCTGGAAGAAAAACTGTTTTTT
TRBJ2-3,TRBV9,TRBD1,.,15,CASSVGAGGADTQYF,TGTGCCAGCAGCGTAGGGGCAGGGGGCGCAGATACGCAGTATTTT
TRBJ2-1,TRBV5-4,.,few,13,CASSPYDSDEQFF,TGTGCCAGCAGCCCCTACGACAGCGATGAGCAGTTCTTC
TRBJ2-7,TRBV24-1,TRBD1,.,14,CATSDGQGSYEQYF,TGTGCCACCAGTGATGGACAGGGGTCCTACGAGCAGTACTTC